This T cell receptor (beta chain) was identified in a study of blood T cell repertoires in COVID-19. Study-level information: Specimens from acute and convalescent COVID-19 originated in the United States, Italy and Spain.

CDR1 and CDR2 from the germline V gene are KGHSH and LQKENI. V was trimmed by 2 bases and J by 2 bases, leaving 10 bases between them. The CDR3 spans 15 residues. TCRdb's table, derived via immunoSEQ multiplex PCR, lists solely in-frame clones and lacks some. Here the sample spans 98,000 or so clones, over 75% being singletons. V is TRBV18 and J is TRBJ1-3; D not certain. The clonotype originates from a human donor in a cohort sampled during active COVID-19. Sequenced material: peripheral blood. The CDR3 spells CASSPSKGAGNTIYF. DNA of the CDR3: TGTGCCAGCTCACCATCTAAGGGAGCTGGAAACACCATATATTTT.